This record looks at one TCR beta chain sequence and its context. This sample was taken from a study of blood T cell repertoires in COVID-19. This CDR3 comprises 15 residues. Trimming shortened V by 2 bases and J by 0 bases, and 14 bases separated the two germline ends. The germline CDR1 and CDR2 sequences are GTSNPN and SVGIG (reference sequence). Under the authors' procedure: Estimation of nucleated cell counts was performed using reference gene primer amplification. Here immunoSEQ multiplex PCR was the method, and the copy in TCRdb shows in-frame clones only, minus some. Clone size and the V and J calls come from that table; the DNA yielded D and trimming. The data show about 97,000 clones, 70% to 85% seen once.

Specimen: peripheral blood. This clonotype was sampled from a man aged 65 to 85 with acute or convalescent COVID-19. The V and J genes are TRBV30 and TRBJ2-7, with D perhaps matching TRBD1 (5 bases). The DNA for the CDR3 is TGTGCCTGGAGTAAGGCAGGGAAAAGCTCCTACGAGCAGTACTTC. Translating gives CAWSKAGKSSYEQYF.